This T cell receptor beta chain was captured by sequencing in a study of blood T cells in healthy people across ages. Study results and limitations: Higher diversity and more naive CD4+ cells were features of long-lived donors, compared to aged donors. Older age coincided with a roughly linear decline in TCR beta diversity per million T cells.

This CDR3 has 15 residues. V was pared by 0 bases and J by 5 bases, with 14 bases between. The germline gives CDR1 SGHDN, CDR2 FVKESK. Drawing of peripheral blood yielded ten milliliters from each donor. Primed by a sample-barcoded 5' primer and a J-beta primer mix, a second PCR proceeded for roughly 6 to 12 cycles. The authors tagged each cDNA molecule using a template-switch adaptor with 12 random nucleotides. TCRdb reprocessed the 5' RACE reads via MiXCR and lists one record per CDR3 protein. The sample includes fewer than 700,000 distinct CDR3 sequences, roughly 48% of them seen just once. Remarks on this clonotype: Its specificity is unknown.

The chain joins TRBV14 to TRBJ2-7; D possibly uses TRBD1 or TRBD2 (5 bases each). The sequence was collected from a man older than 75 in good health. The sequencing sample was made of blood. This chain's CDR3 is CASSQDGTGRNEQYF. The CDR3, as DNA: TGTGCCAGCAGCCAAGATGGGACCGGACGTAACGAGCAGTACTTC.